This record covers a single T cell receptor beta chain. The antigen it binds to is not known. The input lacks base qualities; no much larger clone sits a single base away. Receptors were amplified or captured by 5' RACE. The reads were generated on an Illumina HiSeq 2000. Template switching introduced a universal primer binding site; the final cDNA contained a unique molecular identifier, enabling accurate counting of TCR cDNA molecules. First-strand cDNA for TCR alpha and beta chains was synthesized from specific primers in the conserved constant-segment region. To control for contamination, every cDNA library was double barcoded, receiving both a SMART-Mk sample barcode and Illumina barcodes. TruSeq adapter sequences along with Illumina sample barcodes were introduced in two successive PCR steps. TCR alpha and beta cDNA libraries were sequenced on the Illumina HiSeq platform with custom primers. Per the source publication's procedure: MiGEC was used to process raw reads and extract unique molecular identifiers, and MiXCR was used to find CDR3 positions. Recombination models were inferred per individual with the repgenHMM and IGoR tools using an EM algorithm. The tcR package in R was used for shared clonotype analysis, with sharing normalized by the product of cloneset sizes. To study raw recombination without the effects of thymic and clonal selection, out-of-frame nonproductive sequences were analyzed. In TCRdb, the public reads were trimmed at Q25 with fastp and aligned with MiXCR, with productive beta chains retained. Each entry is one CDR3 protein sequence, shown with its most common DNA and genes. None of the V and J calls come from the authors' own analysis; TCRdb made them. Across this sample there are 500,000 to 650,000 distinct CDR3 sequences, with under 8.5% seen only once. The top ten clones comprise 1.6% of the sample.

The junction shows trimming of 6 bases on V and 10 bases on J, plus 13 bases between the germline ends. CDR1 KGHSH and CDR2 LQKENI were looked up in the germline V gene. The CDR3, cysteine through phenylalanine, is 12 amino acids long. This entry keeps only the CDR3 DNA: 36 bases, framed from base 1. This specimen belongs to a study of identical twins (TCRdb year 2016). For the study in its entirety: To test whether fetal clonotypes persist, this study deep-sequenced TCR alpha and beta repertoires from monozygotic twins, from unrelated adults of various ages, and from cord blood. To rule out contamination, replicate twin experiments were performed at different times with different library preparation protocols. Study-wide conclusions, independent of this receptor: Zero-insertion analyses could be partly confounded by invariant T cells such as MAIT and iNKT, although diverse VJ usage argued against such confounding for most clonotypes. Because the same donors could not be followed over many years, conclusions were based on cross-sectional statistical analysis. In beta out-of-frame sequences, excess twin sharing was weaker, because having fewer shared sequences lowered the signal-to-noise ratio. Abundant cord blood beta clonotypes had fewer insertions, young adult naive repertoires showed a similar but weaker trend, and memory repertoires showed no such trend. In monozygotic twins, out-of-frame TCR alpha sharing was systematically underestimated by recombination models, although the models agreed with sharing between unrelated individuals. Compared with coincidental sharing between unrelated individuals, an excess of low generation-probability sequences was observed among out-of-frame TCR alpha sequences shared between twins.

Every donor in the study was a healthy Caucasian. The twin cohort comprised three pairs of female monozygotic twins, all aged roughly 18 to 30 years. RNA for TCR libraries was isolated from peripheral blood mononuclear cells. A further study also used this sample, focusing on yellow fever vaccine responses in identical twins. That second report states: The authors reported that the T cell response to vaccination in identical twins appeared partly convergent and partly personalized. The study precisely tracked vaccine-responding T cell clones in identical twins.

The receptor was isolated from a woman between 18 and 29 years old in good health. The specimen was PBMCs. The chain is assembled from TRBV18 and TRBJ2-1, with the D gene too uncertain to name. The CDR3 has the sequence CASSGPLWEQFF. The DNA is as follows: TGTGCCAGCTCCGGGCCCCTATGGGAGCAGTTCTTC.